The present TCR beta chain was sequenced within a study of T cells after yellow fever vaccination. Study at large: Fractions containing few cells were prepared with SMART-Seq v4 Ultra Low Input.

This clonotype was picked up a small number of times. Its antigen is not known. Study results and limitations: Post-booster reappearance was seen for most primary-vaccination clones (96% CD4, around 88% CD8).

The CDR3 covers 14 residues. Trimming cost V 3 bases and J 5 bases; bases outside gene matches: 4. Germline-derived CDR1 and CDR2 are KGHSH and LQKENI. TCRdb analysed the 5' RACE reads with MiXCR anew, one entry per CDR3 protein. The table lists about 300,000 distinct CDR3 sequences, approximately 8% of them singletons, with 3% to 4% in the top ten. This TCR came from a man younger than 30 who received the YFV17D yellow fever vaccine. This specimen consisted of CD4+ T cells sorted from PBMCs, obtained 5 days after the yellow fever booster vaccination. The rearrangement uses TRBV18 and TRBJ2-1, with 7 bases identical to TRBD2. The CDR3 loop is CASSPQRGNNEQFF. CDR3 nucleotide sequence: TGTGCCAGCTCACCTCAGCGGGGTAACAATGAGCAGTTCTTC.